This is a list of T cell receptor beta chains from one sample in a study of blood T cell repertoires in COVID-19. Produced via immunoSEQ multiplex PCR; TCRdb's table is partial and in-frame only. The sample lists 250,000 to 350,000 clones, roughly 90% seen once, with approximately 12% in the top ten. Specimen: peripheral blood. These receptors were taken from a woman aged 55-75 years with acute or convalescent COVID-19. Both conserved end residues are part of each CDR3. D genes are given only for firm matches.

d_call | j_call | v_call | cdr3_aa
NA | TRBJ2-3 | TRBV15 | CATSRGPGEGGDTQYF
NA | TRBJ1-6 | TRBV2 | CASSDGQSRAPPAPLHF
NA | TRBJ2-1 | TRBV28 | CASSRMDEQFF
NA | TRBJ2-3 | TRBV28 | CASSLGGSTDTQYF
NA | TRBJ2-2 | TRBV5-3 | CARSFILVRARTGELFF
NA | TRBJ1-1 | TRBV4-1 | CASSQGGNSAGGSEAFF
NA | TRBJ2-1 | TRBV14 | CASSLQEGSYNEQFF
TRBD2 | TRBJ2-2 | TRBV6-4 | CASSVIAGVNTGELFF
TRBD1 | TRBJ1-5 | TRBV4-3 | CASSQGQSIKPQHF
TRBD1 | TRBJ1-2 | TRBV5-1 | CASSSGQGVVYGYTF
NA | TRBJ2-6 | TRBV10-3 | CAISLGQTGANVLTF
NA | TRBJ2-3 | TRBV19 | CASTGGKDTQYF
NA | TRBJ2-1 | TRBV4-3 | CASSQDSGSYNEQFF
NA | TRBJ1-6 | TRBV7-2 | CASSLSVINSPLHF
TRBD2 | TRBJ2-7 | TRBV28 | CASSRLAGLYEQYF
TRBD2 | TRBJ2-2 | TRBV2 | CASSQGLATTGELFF
TRBD1 | TRBJ1-1 | TRBV18 | CASSPANRGTSEAFF
TRBD1 | TRBJ1-2 | TRBV18 | CASSTTGGYGYTF
TRBD1 | TRBJ1-2 | TRBV6-2/TRBV6-3 | CASSPFRDRDSIGYGYTF
NA | TRBJ2-7 | TRBV6-2/TRBV6-3 | CASSYGGARSYEQYF
TRBD1 | TRBJ1-4 | TRBV28 | CASSYPSAGTDEKLFF
NA | TRBJ1-5 | TRBV10-3 | CAISRASNQPQHF
TRBD2 | TRBJ2-7 | TRBV4-1 | CASSLRGADYEQYF
NA | TRBJ1-2 | TRBV27 | CASRRTANYGYTF
NA | TRBJ1-1 | TRBV18 | CASSPRQAGNTEAFF
NA | TRBJ1-3 | TRBV19 | CASSPFGVQGNTIYF
TRBD2 | TRBJ2-1 | TRBV5-1 | CASSLTGLAGEWNEQFF
TRBD2 | TRBJ2-3 | TRBV6-4 | CASSTPRLAGHSTDTQYF
NA | TRBJ1-3 | TRBV5-5 | CASSPLSGNTIYF
NA | TRBJ2-7 | TRBV10-3 | CAISELYEQYF
NA | TRBJ1-2 | TRBV4-1 | CASSQQEVNYGYTF